The 12 T cell receptor beta chains below were found in one sample sequenced in a study of blood T cell repertoires in COVID-19. Data came from immunoSEQ multiplex PCR; TCRdb stores just in-frame clones and leaves some out. The sample has about 72,000 clones, about 85% seen once. The sample consisted of peripheral blood. Receptors were obtained from an elderly woman with active or convalescent COVID-19.

The rearrangement links TRBV9 to TRBJ2-3, with TRBD2 as a possible D gene (5 bases). The V and J ends lost 3 bases and 4 bases respectively, with 18 bases between them. Germline V gene data show CDR1 as SGDLS and CDR2 as YYNGEE. This CDR3 comprises 16 residues. The CDR3 region has the DNA TGTGCCAGCAGCGAAGGGATGACCCTCGGGGCAGATACGCAGTATTTT. Its protein is CASSEGMTLGADTQYF.

The chain couples TRBV7-2 to TRBJ1-2, with a possible D match to TRBD1 (6 bases). V lost 1 base and J lost 7, with 13 bases in between. This CDR3 is 14 amino acids long. Germline values: CDR1 SGHTA, CDR2 FQGNSA. The CDR3 bases are TGTGCCAGCAGCTTAGGTGTTGGGGGCCGTGGCTACACCTTC. Protein sequence: CASSLGVGGRGYTF.

The chain links TRBV9 to TRBJ1-1, with unresolved D. CDR1 is SGDLS and CDR2 is YYNGEE in the germline V gene. The CDR3 has 15 amino acids. Between the trimmed V and J ends, which lost 3 bases and 0 bases, there was a span of 12 bases. The CDR3 region is CASSAWAQMNTEAFF. DNA for the CDR3: TGTGCCAGCAGCGCCTGGGCCCAGATGAACACTGAAGCTTTCTTT.

CDR3 sequence reads: CASSLVGGYEQYF. The CDR3 nucleotides read TGTGCCAGCAGCTTAGTAGGGGGCTACGAGCAGTACTTC. The chain recombines TRBV11-2 with TRBJ2-7; D may be TRBD1 (6 bases). The CDR3 is made up of 13 amino acids. The ends were cut back, 1 base at V and 3 bases at J, with 7 bases in the middle. Looked up from germline, CDR1 is SGHAT and CDR2 is FQNNGV.

This sequence joins TRBV28 and TRBJ2-7; D is perhaps TRBD2 (7 bases). CDR1 and CDR2 (germline): MDHEN, SYDVKM. This CDR3 has 14 amino acids. Trimming pared 5 bases from V and 3 bases from J, leaving 14 bases between. The DNA of the CDR3 is TGTGCCAGCAGTCCTCCCGGGGGGCTCTACGAGCAGTACTTC. As protein: CASSPPGGLYEQYF.

CDR3 in amino acids: CATSRAPLSPGELFF. CDR3 DNA: TGTGCCACCAGCAGAGCGCCACTATCCCCCGGGGAGCTGTTTTTT. The J gene is TRBJ2-2, the V gene TRBV15, with no clear D. Germline V gene data show CDR1 as LNHNV and CDR2 as YYDKDF (reference sequence). Trimming took 1 base from V and 6 from J, leaving 12 bases between them. The CDR3 is 15 amino acids.

This chain connects TRBV19 to TRBJ1-5; D is possibly TRBD1 (6 bases). This CDR3 spans 14 amino acids. With 4 bases removed from V and 5 bases from J, the gap between germline ends came to 12 bases. Germline lookup yields CDR1 LNHDA and CDR2 SQIVND (reference sequence). The CDR3 is CASSNQGRDQPQHF. Here the CDR3 DNA reads TGTGCCAGTAGTAATCAGGGGCGAGATCAGCCCCAGCATTTT.

The chain links TRBV6-2 or TRBV6-3 to TRBJ2-5; the D gene is possibly TRBD2 (5 bases). The germline CDR1 and CDR2 sequences are MNHEY and SVGEGT. Trimming cost V 6 bases and J 4 bases, with 12 bases left between them. This CDR3 has 13 residues. This CDR3 reads CASSRGQSETQYF. The DNA for the CDR3 is TGTGCCAGCAGCCGCGGGCAGTCAGAGACCCAGTACTTC.

The table lists this clone with a count of one. The V call is TRBV30, the J call TRBJ1-1; tentatively, D is TRBD1 (5 bases). The CDR3 has 13 amino acids. Germline CDR1 is GTSNPN and CDR2 is SVGIG (reference sequence). V lost 5 bases and J 1 base, leaving 11 bases between the germline ends. The DNA of the CDR3 is TGTGCCTGGTCTTCCCAGGGGAACACTGAAGCTTTCTTT. This gives the protein CAWSSQGNTEAFF. The full variable domain, in which reference TRBV30 and TRBJ1-1 provide the parts outside the CDR3, is SQTIHQWPATLVQPVGSPLSLECTVEGTSNPNLYWYRQAAGRGLQLLFYSVGIGQISSEVPQNLSASRPQDRQFILSSKKLLLSDSGFYLCAWSSQGNTEAFFGQGTRLTVV.

This clone appeared a few times. V and J are TRBV6-2 or TRBV6-3 and TRBJ1-5; possibly TRBD1 for D (6 bases). The V gene lost 0 bases and the J gene lost 5 bases, with 11 bases spanning the gap. CDR1 MNHEY and CDR2 SVGEGT come from the germline V gene. The CDR3 runs to 15 residues. The CDR3 sequence: CASSYSARGYQPQHF. The CDR3, as DNA: TGTGCCAGCAGTTACTCAGCCAGGGGCTATCAGCCCCAGCATTTT.

About this clone itself: This specimen includes other DNA sequences encoding the same CDR3. The V call is TRBV7-2, the J call TRBJ2-5; D remains unclear. This CDR3 is 13 amino acids long. Germline V gene data show CDR1 as SGHTA and CDR2 as FQGNSA. V gave up 3 bases and J gave up 2 bases, with 7 bases separating them. The DNA of the CDR3 is TGTGCCAGCAGCTTGTATAGTCAAGAGACCCAGTACTTC. Its protein product is CASSLYSQETQYF.

The chain joins TRBV5-1 to TRBJ2-3; 11 bases are shared with TRBD2. Looked up from germline, CDR1 is SGHRS and CDR2 is YFSETQ. The CDR3 is 15 amino acids. V shed 4 bases, J shed 6 bases, and the junction held 7 bases outside the gene matches. CDR3 amino acids: CASSVTSGGHDTQYF. CDR3 nucleotides: TGCGCCAGCAGCGTAACTAGCGGGGGTCACGATACGCAGTATTTT.